Listed below are T cell receptor beta chains from one sample, sequenced in a study of shared clonotypes between healthy human individuals. The data were produced by immunoSEQ multiplex PCR, yet TCRdb's version contains in-frame clones alone and is incomplete. The table lists approximately 2,000,000 clones, just under 95% of them singletons. The specimen sequenced was naive CD4+ T cells from PBMCs. These receptors all come from a man between 18 and 29 years old in good health. Some clones in this sample may be carry-over from other donors' samples. Both conserved end residues are part of each CDR3.

j_gene | v_gene | CDR3aa
TRBJ2-7 | TRBV5-1 | CASSYTGGIYEQYF
TRBJ1-2 | TRBV25-1 | CASRALTGEQGYTF
TRBJ2-4 | TRBV18 | CASSPAAGGIQYF
TRBJ1-4 | TRBV18 | CASSFSGDIMRKLFF
TRBJ2-7 | TRBV19 | CASSIRKSYEQYF
TRBJ1-4 | TRBV9 | CASSEGKEINEKLFF
TRBJ1-6 | TRBV5-8 | CASSLRIGDFSYNSPLHF
TRBJ2-7 | TRBV11-2 | CASIPPPGQGAYEQYF
TRBJ1-2 | TRBV5-4 | CASSRLGAGNGYTF
TRBJ2-1 | TRBV30 | CAWRGHYNEQFF
TRBJ2-1 | TRBV28 | CASGDGSYNEQFF
TRBJ2-7 | TRBV7-9 | CASSLTAYEQYF
TRBJ1-3 | TRBV19 | CATSLGSGNTIYF
TRBJ1-2 | TRBV28 | CASSLGSPWAHYGYTF
TRBJ2-7 | TRBV6-1 | CATGDRTYEQYF
TRBJ2-7 | TRBV27 | CASRQTYFYEQYF
TRBJ2-1 | TRBV11-3 | CASSPRGVISSYNEQFF
TRBJ2-1 | TRBV5-1 | CASSLRGGTLAYNEQFF
TRBJ2-3 | TRBV5-1 | CASSLDIRGGPDTQYF
TRBJ2-1 | TRBV30 | CAWTPRTGYNEQFF
TRBJ2-7 | TRBV15 | CATSRDLWAKAEQYF
TRBJ2-1 | TRBV5-8 | CASSLGPGGHEQFF
TRBJ2-1 | TRBV2 | CASSEETSGITEQFF
TRBJ2-5 | TRBV5-1 | CASSSRPPGDTETQYF
TRBJ2-6 | TRBV30 | CAWRPRGKGANVLTF
TRBJ1-5 | TRBV28 | CASRRPTVYSNQPQHF
TRBJ2-1 | TRBV11-2 | CASRLGLAGVHEQFF
TRBJ2-3 | TRBV12-5 | CASGAGGPRSDTQYF
TRBJ2-5 | TRBV7-8 | CASSSMYQETQYF
TRBJ1-5 | TRBV28 | CASRSPGRIEFNQPQHF
TRBJ2-4 | TRBV2 | CASVREASVKNIQYF
TRBJ1-5 | TRBV5-5 | CASSFAVSNQPQHF
TRBJ1-4 | TRBV18 | CASSPLSGSREKLFF
TRBJ2-5 | TRBV19 | CASRNIPQETQYF
TRBJ1-1 | TRBV5-6 | CASSYRARETEAFF
TRBJ1-5 | TRBV11-2 | CASSLSLTGSQPQHF
TRBJ2-5 | TRBV9 | CASSVTGFLEETQYF
TRBJ2-5 | TRBV5-1 | CASSSDRGVQTQYF
TRBJ2-7 | TRBV27 | CASSAVRGHFYEQYF
TRBJ1-1 | TRBV5-4 | CASSLKGTGGTEAFF
TRBJ2-3 | TRBV7-2 | CAGRLGTDTQYF
TRBJ2-1 | TRBV11-2 | CASSLRSGGRGYNEQFF
TRBJ2-5 | TRBV2 | CARGRAAGGQETQYF
TRBJ1-3 | TRBV5-4 | CASSFHAGEAGNTIYF
TRBJ1-2 | TRBV7-9 | CASSSSLWTPNYGYTF
TRBJ2-1 | TRBV28 | CASSSLGGEQFF
TRBJ1-1 | TRBV6-5 | CASSYPGRMNTEAFF